There are a few counts of the clone carrying this TCR beta chain. Its target is not known. V was trimmed by 1 base and J by 0 bases, leaving 7 bases between them. The CDR3 contains 14 residues. Germline CDR1 is LGHNA and CDR2 is YNFKEQ. Each CDR3 protein gets one entry after TCRdb re-called the 5' RACE reads with MiXCR. Seen here are 300,000 to 350,000 distinct CDR3 sequences, approximately 12% observed once, and the top ten hold about a fifth. The sample is drawn from a study of T-cell memory formation after mild COVID-19. General study findings and limits: Nothing confirmed that second-wave clones peaking on day 37 were specific for SARS-CoV-2. Memory from before infection featured some responding clones, which suggests cross-reactive memory joined. Day 15 to 85 contractors were CD4/CD8 balanced; later expanders leaned CD4+.

Sequenced material: PBMCs or a T cell subset sorted from them (not recorded which). This chain connects TRBV4-2 to TRBJ2-7; unclear D gene. The receptor's source is a man younger than 35 who had mild COVID-19 (a few samples of this study predate the infection). Cell type and time point are not known. The CDR3 region has the DNA TGTGCCAGCAGCCAAGGCGGAGCCTCCTACGAGCAGTACTTC. As protein: CASSQGGASYEQYF.